The clone carrying this TCR beta chain was recorded a few times. Its antigen is still unknown. These data belong to a study of cytomegalovirus exposure and HLA in healthy donors. Study-level information: There were some 400 genotyped donors. Of these, about 80% fell in the genetic ancestry cluster associated with self-reported Caucasian donors. Study results and limitations: Investigators reported fewer than 200 TCR beta chains as tied to cytomegalovirus. Later, an analysis found that common viral pathogens appeared to be linked with several of the most significant clusters.

A multiplex PCR was run with 60 Vbeta primers and 13 Jbeta primers. Libraries were prepared by immunoSEQ multiplex PCR; TCRdb keeps only in-frame clonotypes and omits some of them. The sample includes about 100,000 clones, around 62% of them seen just once. Germline CDR1 and CDR2: SEHNR and FQNEAQ (reference sequence). There are 12 residues in the CDR3. V lost 4 bases to trimming and J lost 3 bases, with 6 bases between them. The clonotype comes from a man aged 30 to 45 in good health and CMV-seropositive. The V call is TRBV7-9, the J call TRBJ1-2; D is possibly TRBD1 (5 bases). Material for sequencing was PBMCs. The CDR3 spells CASSSGDYGYTF. In DNA form, the CDR3 reads TGTGCCAGCAGCTCGGGGGACTATGGCTACACCTTC.